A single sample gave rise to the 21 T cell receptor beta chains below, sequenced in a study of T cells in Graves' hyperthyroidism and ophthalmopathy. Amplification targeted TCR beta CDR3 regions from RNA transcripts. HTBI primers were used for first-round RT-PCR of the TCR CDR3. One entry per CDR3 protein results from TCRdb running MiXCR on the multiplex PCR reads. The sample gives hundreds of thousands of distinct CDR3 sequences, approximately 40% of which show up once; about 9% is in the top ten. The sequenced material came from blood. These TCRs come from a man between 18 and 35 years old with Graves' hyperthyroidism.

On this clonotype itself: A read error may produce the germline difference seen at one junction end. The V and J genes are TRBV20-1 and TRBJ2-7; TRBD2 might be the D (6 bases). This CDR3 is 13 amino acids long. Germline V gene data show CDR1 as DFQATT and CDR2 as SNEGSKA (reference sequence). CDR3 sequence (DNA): TGCAGTGCTATTCGGGACTCTACCTACGGGCAGTACTTC. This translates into CSAIRDSTYGQYF.

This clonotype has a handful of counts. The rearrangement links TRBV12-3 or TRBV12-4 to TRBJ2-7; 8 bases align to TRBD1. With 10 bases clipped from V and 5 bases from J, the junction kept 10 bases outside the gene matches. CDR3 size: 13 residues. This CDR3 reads CATLSGQGHEQYF. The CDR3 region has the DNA TGTGCCACCCTAAGTGGACAGGGCCACGAGCAGTACTTC.

The DNA of the CDR3 is TGTGCCAGCAGTTTATCCGCATATAATTCACCCCTCCACTTT. It encodes CASSLSAYNSPLHF. The chain recombines TRBV27 with TRBJ1-6, with D uncertain. Germline CDR1 MNHEY, CDR2 SMNVEV (reference sequence). The V end was cut by 0 bases, the J end by 4 bases, with 4 bases between. The CDR3 runs to 14 residues.

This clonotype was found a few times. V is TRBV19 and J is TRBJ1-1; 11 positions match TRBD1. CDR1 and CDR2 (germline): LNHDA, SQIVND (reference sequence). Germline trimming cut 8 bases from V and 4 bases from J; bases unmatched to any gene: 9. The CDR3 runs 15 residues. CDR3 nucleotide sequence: TGTGCCAGTGGATCGGACAGGGGGCGCGGCACTGAAGCTTTCTTT. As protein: CASGSDRGRGTEAFF. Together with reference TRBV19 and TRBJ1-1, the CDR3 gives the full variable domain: DGGITQSPKYLFRKEGQNVTLSCEQNLNHDAMYWYRQDPGQGLRLIYYSQIVNDFQKGDIAEGYSVSREKKESFPLTVTSAQKNPTAFYLCASGSDRGRGTEAFFGQGTRLTVV.

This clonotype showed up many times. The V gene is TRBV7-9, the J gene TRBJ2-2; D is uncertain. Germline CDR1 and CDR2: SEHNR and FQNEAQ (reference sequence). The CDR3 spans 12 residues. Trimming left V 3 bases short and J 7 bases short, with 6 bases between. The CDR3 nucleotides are TGTGCCAGCAGCTTGGATGACGGGGAGCTGTTTTTT. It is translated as CASSLDDGELFF.

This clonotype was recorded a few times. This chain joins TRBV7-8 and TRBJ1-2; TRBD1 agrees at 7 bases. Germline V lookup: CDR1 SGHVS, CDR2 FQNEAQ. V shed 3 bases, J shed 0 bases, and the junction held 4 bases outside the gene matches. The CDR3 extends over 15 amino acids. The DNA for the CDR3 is TGTGCCAGCAGCTTTGGACAGGATTCTAACTATGGCTACACCTTC. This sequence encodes CASSFGQDSNYGYTF.

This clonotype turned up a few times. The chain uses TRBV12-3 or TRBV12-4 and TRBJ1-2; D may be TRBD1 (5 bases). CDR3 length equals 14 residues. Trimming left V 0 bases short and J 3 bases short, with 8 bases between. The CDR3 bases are TGTGCCAGCAGTTTAGCAGGGGACTACTATGGCTACACCTTC. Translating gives CASSLAGDYYGYTF.

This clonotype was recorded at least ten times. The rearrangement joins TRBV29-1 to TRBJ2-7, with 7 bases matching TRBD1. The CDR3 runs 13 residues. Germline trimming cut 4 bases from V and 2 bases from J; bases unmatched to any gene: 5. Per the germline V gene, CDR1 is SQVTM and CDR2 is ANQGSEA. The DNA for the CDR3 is TGCAGCGTTGTATGGGACAGCACCTACGAGCAGTACTTC. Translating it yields CSVVWDSTYEQYF.

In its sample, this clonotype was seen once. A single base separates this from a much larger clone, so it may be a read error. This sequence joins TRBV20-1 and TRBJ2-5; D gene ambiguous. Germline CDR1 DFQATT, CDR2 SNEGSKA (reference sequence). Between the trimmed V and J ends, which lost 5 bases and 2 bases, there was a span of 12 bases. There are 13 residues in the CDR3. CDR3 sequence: CSAAATLQETQYF. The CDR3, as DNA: TGCAGTGCTGCAGCGACTCTACAAGAGACCCAGTACTTC.

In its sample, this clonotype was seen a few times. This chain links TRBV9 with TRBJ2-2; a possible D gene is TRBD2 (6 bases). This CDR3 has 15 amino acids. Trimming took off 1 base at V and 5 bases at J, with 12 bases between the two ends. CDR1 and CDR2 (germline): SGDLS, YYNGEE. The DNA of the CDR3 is TGTGCCAGCAGCGTAACCGGGAGTGGGACCGGGGAGCTGTTTTTT. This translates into CASSVTGSGTGELFF.

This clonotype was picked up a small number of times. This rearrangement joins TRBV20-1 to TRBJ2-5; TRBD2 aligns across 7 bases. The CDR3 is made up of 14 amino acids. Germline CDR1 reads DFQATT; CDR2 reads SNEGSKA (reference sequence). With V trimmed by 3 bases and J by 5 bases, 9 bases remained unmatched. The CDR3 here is CSASWLAAVETQYF. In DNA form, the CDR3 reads TGCAGTGCTAGTTGGCTAGCGGCGGTTGAGACCCAGTACTTC.

The CDR3 protein is CASTPGTGRFTGTEAFF. The CDR3 nucleotides read TGTGCCAGTACCCCCGGGACAGGGCGCTTTACGGGCACTGAAGCTTTCTTT. The chain carries TRBV25-1 and TRBJ1-1; TRBD1 aligns across 9 bases. The V and J ends lost 9 bases and 4 bases, in that order; junction bases with no gene match: 18. CDR3 length: 17 amino acids. CDR1 is MGHDK and CDR2 is SYGVNS in the germline V gene.

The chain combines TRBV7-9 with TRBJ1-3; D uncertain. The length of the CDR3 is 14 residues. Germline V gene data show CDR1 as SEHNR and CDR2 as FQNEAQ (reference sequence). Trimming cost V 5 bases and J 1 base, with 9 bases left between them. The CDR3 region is CASSAPGSGNTIYF. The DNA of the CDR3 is TGTGCCAGCAGCGCACCAGGATCTGGAAACACCATATATTTT.

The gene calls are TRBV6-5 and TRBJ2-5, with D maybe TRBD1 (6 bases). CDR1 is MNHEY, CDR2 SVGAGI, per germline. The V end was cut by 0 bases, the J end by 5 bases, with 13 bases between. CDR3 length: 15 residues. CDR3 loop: CASSYSGPGDETQYF. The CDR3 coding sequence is TGTGCCAGCAGTTACTCGGGGCCAGGGGATGAGACCCAGTACTTC.

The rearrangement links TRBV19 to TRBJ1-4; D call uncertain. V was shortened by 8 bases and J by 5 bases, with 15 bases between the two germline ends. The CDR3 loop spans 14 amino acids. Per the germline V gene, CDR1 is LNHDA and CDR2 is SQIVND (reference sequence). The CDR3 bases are TGTGCCAGTCTCTCTCGCGGAGGAAATGAAAAACTGTTTTTT. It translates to CASLSRGGNEKLFF.

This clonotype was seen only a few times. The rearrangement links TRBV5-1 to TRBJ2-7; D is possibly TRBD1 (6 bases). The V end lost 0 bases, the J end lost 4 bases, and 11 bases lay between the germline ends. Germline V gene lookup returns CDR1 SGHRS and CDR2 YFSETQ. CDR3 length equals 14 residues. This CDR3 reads CASSLDQGQYEQYF. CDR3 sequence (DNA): TGCGCCAGCAGCTTGGACCAGGGGCAATACGAGCAGTACTTC. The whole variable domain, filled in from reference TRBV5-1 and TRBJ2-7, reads KAGVTQTPRYLIKTRGQQVTLSCSPISGHRSVSWYQQTPGQGLQFLFEYFSETQRNKGNFPGRFSGRQFSNSRSEMNVSTLELGDSALYLCASSLDQGQYEQYFGPGTRLTVT.

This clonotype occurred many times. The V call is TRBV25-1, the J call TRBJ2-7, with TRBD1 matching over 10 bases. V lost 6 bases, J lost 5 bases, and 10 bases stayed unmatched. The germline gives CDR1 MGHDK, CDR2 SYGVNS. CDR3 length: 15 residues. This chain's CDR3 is CASRRTGQGRDEQYF. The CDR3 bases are TGTGCCAGCAGACGGACGGGACAGGGGAGAGACGAGCAGTACTTC.

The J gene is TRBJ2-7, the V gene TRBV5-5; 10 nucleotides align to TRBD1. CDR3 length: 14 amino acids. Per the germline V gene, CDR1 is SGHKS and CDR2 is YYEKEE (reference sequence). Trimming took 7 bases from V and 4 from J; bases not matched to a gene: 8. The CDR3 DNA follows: TGTGCCAGCTTCACCGGGACAGGGGTTTACGAGCAGTACTTC. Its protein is CASFTGTGVYEQYF.

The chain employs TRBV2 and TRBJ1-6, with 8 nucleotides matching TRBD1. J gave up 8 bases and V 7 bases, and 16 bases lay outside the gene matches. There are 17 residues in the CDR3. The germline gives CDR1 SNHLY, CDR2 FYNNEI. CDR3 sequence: CASNPILSTGAYSPLHF. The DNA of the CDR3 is TGTGCCAGCAATCCGATACTTTCGACAGGGGCCTATTCACCCCTCCACTTT.

The DNA of the CDR3 is TGCAGTGCTAGAGATCCCGGGACTAGTCCTCATTACGAGCAGTACTTC. Its protein is CSARDPGTSPHYEQYF. The chain employs TRBV20-1 and TRBJ2-7; 8 positions match TRBD2. The CDR3 is made up of 16 amino acids. Germline loops: CDR1 DFQATT, CDR2 SNEGSKA (reference sequence). The V segment lost 0 bases and the J segment 4 bases; nucleotides outside the gene matches: 11.

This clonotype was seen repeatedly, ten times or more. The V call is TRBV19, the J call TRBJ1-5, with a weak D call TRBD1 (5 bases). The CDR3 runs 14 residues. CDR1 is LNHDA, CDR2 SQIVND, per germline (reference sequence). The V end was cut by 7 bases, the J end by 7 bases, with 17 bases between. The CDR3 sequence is CASNPWQGGQPQHF. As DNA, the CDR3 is TGTGCCAGTAATCCGTGGCAGGGAGGCCAGCCCCAGCATTTT.